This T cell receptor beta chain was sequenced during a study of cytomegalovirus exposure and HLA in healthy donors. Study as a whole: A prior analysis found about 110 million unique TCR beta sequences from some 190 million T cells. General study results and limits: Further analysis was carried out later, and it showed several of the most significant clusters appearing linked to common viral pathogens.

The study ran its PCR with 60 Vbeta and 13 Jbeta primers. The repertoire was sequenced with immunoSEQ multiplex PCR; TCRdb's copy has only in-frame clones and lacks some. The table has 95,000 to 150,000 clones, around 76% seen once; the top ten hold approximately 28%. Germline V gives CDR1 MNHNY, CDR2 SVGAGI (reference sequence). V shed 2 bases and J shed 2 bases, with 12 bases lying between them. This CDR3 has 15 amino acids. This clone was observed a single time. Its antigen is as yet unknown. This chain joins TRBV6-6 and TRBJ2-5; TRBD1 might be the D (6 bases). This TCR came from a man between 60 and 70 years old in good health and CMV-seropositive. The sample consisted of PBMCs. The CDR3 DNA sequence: TGTGCCAGCAGTTACCAGGGGCCCCAACAAGAGACCCAGTACTTC. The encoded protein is CASSYQGPQQETQYF.